The clone carrying this T cell receptor (beta chain) was counted ten times or more. The antigen remains undetermined. This entry belongs to a study of response to subunit inactivated influenza vaccine. Whole-study results and caveats: Authors proposed each seasonal influenza vaccination draws in few new T cells.

Each CDR3 protein is one row after TCRdb ran MiXCR on the RT-PCR reads. This sample has about 520,000 distinct CDR3 sequences, with approximately 11% found just once. Trimming took 7 bases from V and 6 from J, leaving 16 bases between them. The CDR3 runs 12 residues. Germline V gives CDR1 SQVTM, CDR2 ANQGSEA. This chain uses TRBV29-1 with TRBJ2-7, with D possibly matching TRBD2 (5 bases). This clonotype originated in a man between 45 and 60 years old who received an inactivated influenza vaccine. The material sequenced was PBMCs from blood, taken about 40 days after vaccination. The CDR3 nucleotides read TGCAGCGCCCGGGGAGTCCTTGGCGAGCAGTACTTC. This gives the protein CSARGVLGEQYF.